Below are 24 T cell receptor beta chains sequenced from a single sample in a study of human T cells and chemical hapten exposure. TCRdb independently ran MiXCR on the RACE reads; one entry per CDR3 protein. The table has about 74,000 distinct CDR3 sequences, about 15% seen once. As for time point: pre-sensitization, week 0. Regarding treatment: therapeutic diphenylcyclopropenone sensitization with weekly scalp DPC. The material sequenced was whole blood, taken in connection with sensitization to the hapten diphenylcyclopropenone (DPC). The receptor source for this set is a woman aged 45-65 years with alopecia areata. Some clones in this sample may be carry-over from other donors' samples.

This clonotype appeared a few times. V gene TRBV19 combines with J gene TRBJ1-5; TRBD1 matches 7 bases. V was pared by 5 bases and J by 3 bases, with 4 bases of the junction left unmatched. Germline assignment: CDR1 LNHDA and CDR2 SQIVND (reference sequence). The CDR3 runs to 14 residues. The CDR3 coding sequence is TGTGCCAGTAGTTCAGGGGGGGCCAATCAGCCCCAGCATTTT. Translated: CASSSGGANQPQHF. The full variable domain, rest sourced from reference TRBV19 and TRBJ1-5, is DGGITQSPKYLFRKEGQNVTLSCEQNLNHDAMYWYRQDPGQGLRLIYYSQIVNDFQKGDIAEGYSVSREKKESFPLTVTSAQKNPTAFYLCASSSGGANQPQHFGDGTRLSIL.

The V call is TRBV4-2, the J call TRBJ2-1; tentatively, D is TRBD1 (6 bases). The V end was cut by 1 base, the J end by 2 bases, with 9 bases between. The CDR3 loop spans 15 amino acids. Germline assignment: CDR1 LGHNA and CDR2 YNFKEQ. This CDR3 is CASSQGDNPYNEQFF. In nucleotides, the CDR3 is TGTGCCAGCAGCCAAGGGGACAACCCCTACAATGAGCAGTTCTTC.

There are a few counts of this clonotype. This sequence joins TRBV28 and TRBJ2-3; either TRBD1 or TRBD2 may fit D (6 bases each). The germline CDR1 and CDR2 sequences are MDHEN and SYDVKM. The ends were cut back, 5 bases at V and 2 bases at J, with 26 bases in the middle. The CDR3 is made up of 19 amino acids. The CDR3 nucleotides read TGTGCCAGCAGTCCTCCCCCAGGGACTCGGACAGAAAACACAGATACGCAGTATTTT. Encoded protein: CASSPPPGTRTENTDTQYF.

This clonotype was seen at least ten times. The V call is TRBV2, the J call TRBJ1-6; 7 bases are a match to TRBD1. The germline CDR1 and CDR2 sequences are SNHLY and FYNNEI. This CDR3 has 14 amino acids. Trimming at V came to 6 bases and at J to 6 bases, leaving 5 bases not matched to a gene. The DNA of the CDR3 is TGTGCCAGCAGCGCGGGACAGCTTAATTCACCCCTCCACTTT. Protein product: CASSAGQLNSPLHF.

This chain links TRBV7-9 with TRBJ2-3; the D call may be TRBD1 or TRBD2 (5 bases each). Looked up from germline, CDR1 is SEHNR and CDR2 is FQNEAQ (reference sequence). The CDR3 covers 14 residues. Trimming removed 1 base at V and 6 bases at J, with 11 bases between. CDR3 loop: CASSLDAGSDTQYF. For the CDR3, the DNA is TGTGCCAGCAGCTTAGACGCAGGGAGCGATACGCAGTATTTT.

The V and J genes are TRBV19 and TRBJ2-1; 8 bases are shared with TRBD2. V shed 5 bases, J shed 0 bases, and the junction held 6 bases outside the gene matches. The CDR3 is 16 amino acids. Germline CDR1 LNHDA, CDR2 SQIVND (reference sequence). CDR3 coding DNA: TGTGCCAGTAGTCCGATAGCGGGGACCTCCTACAATGAGCAGTTCTTC. Residues: CASSPIAGTSYNEQFF.

This chain joins TRBV7-2 and TRBJ2-5, with D perhaps matching TRBD2 (5 bases). The CDR3 contains 13 residues. The V gene's germline CDR1 is SGHTA and CDR2 FQGNSA. Trimming shortened V by 5 bases and J by 4 bases, and 11 bases separated the two germline ends. For the CDR3, the DNA is TGTGCCAGCAGCCGGGAAGCCCCAGAGACCCAGTACTTC. Residues: CASSREAPETQYF.

Many counts were recorded for this clonotype. The rearrangement links TRBV7-9 to TRBJ2-3, with TRBD2 matching 12 bases. The length of the CDR3 is 18 residues. The germline V gene has CDR1 SEHNR and CDR2 FQNEAQ (reference sequence). J lost 3 bases, V lost 6 bases, and 13 bases had no gene match. CDR3 nucleotide sequence: TGTGCCAGCAGTTTACCCCAACGACTAGCGGGAGCGACAGATACGCAGTATTTT. Encoded protein: CASSLPQRLAGATDTQYF.

This clonotype was observed a handful of times. This chain uses TRBV28 with TRBJ2-7; unclear D gene. The germline V gene encodes CDR1 MDHEN and CDR2 SYDVKM. This CDR3 spans 12 amino acids. Trimming removed 7 bases at V and 2 bases at J, with 9 bases between. CDR3 nucleotides: TGTGCCAGCATCGGCAGGCCCTACGAGCAGTACTTC. Translated: CASIGRPYEQYF. Full variable domain (rest looked up from reference TRBV28 and TRBJ2-7): DVKVTQSSRYLVKRTGEKVFLECVQDMDHENMFWYRQDPGLGLRLIYFSYDVKMKEKGDIPEGYSVSREKKERFSLILESASTNQTSMYLCASIGRPYEQYFGPGTRLTVT.

This clonotype has more than one count but fewer than ten. This chain uses TRBV6-2 or TRBV6-3 with TRBJ2-3; D ambiguous. The CDR3 spans 12 residues. Looked up from germline, CDR1 is MNHEY and CDR2 is SVGEGT. The V end was cut by 5 bases, the J end by 4 bases, with 7 bases between. The CDR3 DNA reads TGTGCCAGCAGTGACGCTCCAGATACGCAGTATTTT. It encodes CASSDAPDTQYF.

The V gene is TRBV29-1, the J gene TRBJ2-1, with 8 bases that match TRBD2. The germline V gene encodes CDR1 SQVTM and CDR2 ANQGSEA. V gave up 5 bases and J gave up 5 bases; unmatched junction bases: 2. CDR3 size: 12 residues. CDR3 residues: CSVSLADNEQFF. CDR3 DNA: TGCAGCGTTTCACTAGCGGACAATGAGCAGTTCTTC.

This chain connects TRBV5-1 to TRBJ2-7; 7 bases agree with TRBD1. The CDR3 is 14 residues long. CDR1 and CDR2 from the germline V gene are SGHRS and YFSETQ. V shed 0 bases, J shed 4 bases, and the junction held 4 bases outside the gene matches. The CDR3 region has the DNA TGCGCCAGCAGCTTGGGTCGGACAGGATACGAGCAGTACTTC. Encoded protein: CASSLGRTGYEQYF. Supplemented by reference TRBV5-1 and TRBJ2-7, the full variable domain reads KAGVTQTPRYLIKTRGQQVTLSCSPISGHRSVSWYQQTPGQGLQFLFEYFSETQRNKGNFPGRFSGRQFSNSRSEMNVSTLELGDSALYLCASSLGRTGYEQYFGPGTRLTVT.

This chain links TRBV29-1 with TRBJ2-1; tentative D call: TRBD1 (6 bases). CDR3 length: 14 residues. The V end lost 5 bases, the J end lost 0 bases, and 11 bases lay between the germline ends. Per germline, CDR1 SQVTM and CDR2 ANQGSEA. CDR3 bases: TGCAGCGTTTACGGACAGATCTCCTACAATGAGCAGTTCTTC. Translation gives CSVYGQISYNEQFF.

This clonotype came up many times. The chain couples TRBV18 to TRBJ1-1; 11 bases map to TRBD1. This CDR3 contains 17 residues. J gave up 1 base and V 1 base, and 5 bases lay outside the gene matches. Germline values: CDR1 KGHSH, CDR2 LQKENI. CDR3 nucleotides: TGTGCCAGCTCACCACGGACAGGGGGCTTAACGAACACTGAAGCTTTCTTT. It yields the protein CASSPRTGGLTNTEAFF.

The CDR3 spells CASSSPSMNTEAFF. CDR3 DNA: TGTGCCAGCAGTTCTCCTTCTATGAACACTGAAGCTTTCTTT. The V and J genes are TRBV6-6 and TRBJ1-1; D gene ambiguous. Trimming shortened V by 4 bases and J by 0 bases, and 9 bases separated the two germline ends. Germline V CDR1 and CDR2: MNHNY, SVGAGI (reference sequence). The CDR3 is 14 residues long.

This clonotype has more than one count but fewer than ten. This rearrangement joins TRBV7-2 to TRBJ2-1; 8 bases map to TRBD2. The germline V gene encodes CDR1 SGHTA and CDR2 FQGNSA. V lost 4 bases to trimming and J lost 7 bases; unmatched junction nucleotides: 6. CDR3 length: 14 residues. DNA for the CDR3: TGTGCCAGCAGCTGGACTAGCTCTTCGAATGAGCAGTTCTTC. Protein sequence: CASSWTSSSNEQFF.

This clonotype was found a few times. The chain is built from TRBV7-9 and TRBJ2-7; unclear D gene. The CDR3 is made up of 14 amino acids. V was cut by 2 bases and J by 1 base, with 9 bases left in between. The V gene's germline CDR1 is SEHNR and CDR2 FQNEAQ (reference sequence). The CDR3 sequence is CASSLRGVSYEQYF. The CDR3 coding sequence is TGTGCCAGCAGCTTACGCGGAGTTTCCTACGAGCAGTACTTC.

The genes are TRBV29-1 and TRBJ1-4, with D possibly matching TRBD1 (6 bases). Trimming left V 6 bases short and J 3 bases short, with 14 bases between. Germline V gene data show CDR1 as SQVTM and CDR2 as ANQGSEA. The CDR3 contains 14 residues. CDR3 region: CSVTQGLANEKLFF. Here the CDR3 DNA reads TGCAGCGTAACACAGGGTCTCGCTAATGAAAAACTGTTTTTT.

This clonotype has just a few counts. The V call is TRBV11-2, the J call TRBJ2-5; D might be TRBD2 (6 bases). Trimming cost V 4 bases and J 2 bases, with 14 bases left between them. This CDR3 has 15 residues. The V gene's germline CDR1 is SGHAT and CDR2 FQNNGV. CDR3 DNA: TGTGCCAGCAGCTCACCGCGGGACTTACAAGAGACCCAGTACTTC. This gives the protein CASSSPRDLQETQYF.

This clonotype appeared many times. The chain recombines TRBV6-5 with TRBJ1-2; a weak D match, TRBD1 (6 bases). Germline V gene lookup returns CDR1 MNHEY and CDR2 SVGAGI. The germline V and J ends were trimmed by 0 bases and 6 bases, with 14 bases remaining between them. CDR3 length: 15 residues. CDR3 protein: CASSYSDRRLDGYTF. CDR3 nucleotides: TGTGCCAGCAGTTACTCTGACAGGAGATTGGATGGCTACACCTTC.

This clonotype has a handful of counts. The gene calls are TRBV12-3 or TRBV12-4 and TRBJ1-2, with no clear D. The CDR3 length is 13 residues. The V end was cut by 3 bases, the J end by 4 bases, with 9 bases between. Written as DNA, the CDR3 is TGTGCCAGCAGTTTGCCCGAGATCTATGGCTACACCTTC. Residues: CASSLPEIYGYTF.

In its sample, this clonotype was seen a few times. The CDR3 spells CASSKEVTSGRAPSRDTQYF. In DNA form, the CDR3 reads TGTGCCAGCAGCAAAGAAGTCACTAGCGGGAGAGCCCCATCTAGGGATACGCAGTATTTT. This chain joins TRBV21-1 and TRBJ2-3; the table's TRBD2 call for D was not verified on the DNA. TRBV21-1 is shown as a pseudogene. CDR3 length equals 20 residues.

This clonotype came up a few times. V is TRBV5-1 and J is TRBJ2-1; possible D gene TRBD2, 6 bases. V dropped 4 bases and J dropped 4 bases, with 18 bases sitting between them. CDR1 is SGHRS and CDR2 is YFSETQ in the germline V gene. CDR3 length: 16 amino acids. DNA of the CDR3: TGCGCCAGCAGCCAAATTCCGGGACTGACATACAATGAGCAGTTCTTC. Its translation: CASSQIPGLTYNEQFF.

The rearrangement links TRBV7-2 to TRBJ2-1; D unclear. The CDR3 is 13 residues long. Germline V gene lookup returns CDR1 SGHTA and CDR2 FQGNSA. Between the trimmed V and J ends, which lost 6 bases and 6 bases, there was a span of 12 bases. The CDR3 sequence is CASSSNAPNEQFF. In nucleotides, the CDR3 is TGTGCCAGCAGTTCTAACGCACCCAATGAGCAGTTCTTC.